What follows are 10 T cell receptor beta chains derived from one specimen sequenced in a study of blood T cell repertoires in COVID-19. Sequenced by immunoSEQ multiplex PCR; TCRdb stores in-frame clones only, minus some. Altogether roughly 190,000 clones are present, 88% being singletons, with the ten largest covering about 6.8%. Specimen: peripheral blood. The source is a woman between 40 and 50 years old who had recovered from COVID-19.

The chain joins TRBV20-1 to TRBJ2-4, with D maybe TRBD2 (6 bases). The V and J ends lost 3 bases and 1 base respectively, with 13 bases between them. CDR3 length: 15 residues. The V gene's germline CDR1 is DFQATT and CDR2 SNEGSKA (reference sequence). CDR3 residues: CSASTGTGAKNIQYF. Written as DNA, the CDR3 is TGCAGTGCTAGTACGGGGACTGGGGCCAAAAACATTCAGTACTTC.

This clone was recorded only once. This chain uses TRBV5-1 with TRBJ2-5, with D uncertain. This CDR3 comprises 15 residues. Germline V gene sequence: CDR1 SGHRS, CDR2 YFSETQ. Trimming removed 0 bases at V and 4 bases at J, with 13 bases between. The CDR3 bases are TGCGCCAGCAGCTTGGCCACAGTGTTTGGAGAGACCCAGTACTTC. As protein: CASSLATVFGETQYF.

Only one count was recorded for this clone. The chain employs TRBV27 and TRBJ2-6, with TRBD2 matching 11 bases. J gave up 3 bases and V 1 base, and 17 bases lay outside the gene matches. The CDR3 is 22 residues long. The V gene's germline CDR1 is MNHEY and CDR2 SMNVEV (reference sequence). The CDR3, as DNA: TGTGCCAGCAGTTTATACCCTACCCCTCTAGCGGGAGGATTAGGTGGGGCCAACGTCCTGACTTTC. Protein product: CASSLYPTPLAGGLGGANVLTF.

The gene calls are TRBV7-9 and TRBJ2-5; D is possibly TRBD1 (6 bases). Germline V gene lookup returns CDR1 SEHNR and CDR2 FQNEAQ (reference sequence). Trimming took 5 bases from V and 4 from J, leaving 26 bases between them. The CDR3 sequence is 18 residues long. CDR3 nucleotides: TGTGCCAGCAGCCGACCTGGGGGCAGACCCCCCACCCGAGAGACCCAGTACTTC. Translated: CASSRPGGRPPTRETQYF.

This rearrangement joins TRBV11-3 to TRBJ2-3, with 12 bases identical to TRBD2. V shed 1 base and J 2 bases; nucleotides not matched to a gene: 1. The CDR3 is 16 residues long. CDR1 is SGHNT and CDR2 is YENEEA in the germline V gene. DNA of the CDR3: TGTGCCAGCAGCTTAGGACTAGCGGGAGACACAGATACGCAGTATTTT. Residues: CASSLGLAGDTDTQYF.

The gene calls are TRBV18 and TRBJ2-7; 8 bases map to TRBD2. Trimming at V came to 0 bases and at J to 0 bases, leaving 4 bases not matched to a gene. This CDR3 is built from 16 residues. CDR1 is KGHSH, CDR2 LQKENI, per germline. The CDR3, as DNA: TGTGCCAGCTCACCACCTAACAGCGGGAGCTCCTACGAGCAGTACTTC. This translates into CASSPPNSGSSYEQYF.

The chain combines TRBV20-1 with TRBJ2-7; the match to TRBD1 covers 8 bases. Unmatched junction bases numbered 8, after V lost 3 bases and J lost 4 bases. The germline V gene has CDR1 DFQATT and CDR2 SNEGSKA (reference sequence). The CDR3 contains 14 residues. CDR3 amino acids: CSASFPGGKYEQYF. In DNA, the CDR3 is TGCAGTGCTAGTTTCCCAGGGGGCAAATACGAGCAGTACTTC.

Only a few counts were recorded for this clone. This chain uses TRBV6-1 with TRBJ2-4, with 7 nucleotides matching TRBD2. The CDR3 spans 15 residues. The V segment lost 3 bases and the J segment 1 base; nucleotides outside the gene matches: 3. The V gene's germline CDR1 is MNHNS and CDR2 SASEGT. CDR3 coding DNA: TGTGCCAGCAGTGAGGGGGGGACGGCCAAAAACATTCAGTACTTC. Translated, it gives CASSEGGTAKNIQYF.

The CDR3 DNA follows: TGTGCCAGCTCACCACCGACGGCTAGCGGGGGCTACAATGAGCAGTTCTTC. It encodes CASSPPTASGGYNEQFF. The gene calls are TRBV18 and TRBJ2-1; 10 nucleotides agree with TRBD2. This CDR3 comprises 17 residues. Per the germline V gene, CDR1 is KGHSH and CDR2 is LQKENI. J was trimmed by 3 bases and V by 0 bases; bases with no gene match: 5. The variable domain in full, with the rest retrieved from reference TRBV18 and TRBJ2-1, is NAGVMQNPRHLVRRRGQEARLRCSPMKGHSHVYWYRQLPEEGLKFMVYLQKENIIDESGMPKERFSAEFPKEGPSILRIQQVVRGDSAAYFCASSPPTASGGYNEQFFGPGTRLTVL.

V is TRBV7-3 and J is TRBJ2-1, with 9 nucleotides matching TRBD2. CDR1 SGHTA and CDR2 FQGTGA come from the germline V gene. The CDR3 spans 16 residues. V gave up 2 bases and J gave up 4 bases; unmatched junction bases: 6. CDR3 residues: CASSLVSGSGYNEQFF. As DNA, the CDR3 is TGTGCCAGCAGCTTAGTTAGCGGGAGCGGTTACAATGAGCAGTTCTTC.